This TCR beta chain originates from a study of blood T cell repertoires in COVID-19. The table lists this clone with a count of one. People in the exposed group encountered a COVID-19 case within 2 weeks before entering the study. TCRdb keeps only in-frame clones here, not all; method: immunoSEQ multiplex PCR. The table lists 130,000 to 150,000 clones, around 90% of them singletons. Germline lookup yields CDR1 MNHEY and CDR2 SMNVEV (reference sequence). The CDR3 runs to 13 residues. V shed 4 bases and J shed 2 bases, with 8 bases lying between them. Sequences were obtained from PBMCs or T cells enriched from blood (not recorded which). The TCR was taken from a middle-aged woman who had been exposed to COVID-19. V gene TRBV27 combines with J gene TRBJ2-5; the D is unclear. In nucleotides, the CDR3 is TGTGCCAGCAGTTCTCTATCGCAAGAGACCCAGTACTTC. Amino acid sequence: CASSSLSQETQYF.